The clone carrying this TCR beta chain has more than one count but fewer than ten. As to time point: after dendritic cell vaccination, including at tumor progression/relapse. These data come from a study of glioma-infiltrating T cells after dendritic cell vaccination. Turning to the study itself: Autologous tumor lysate was loaded overnight onto monocyte-derived dendritic cells grown approximately 7 days with IL-4 and GM-CSF.

Generated by immunoSEQ multiplex PCR, the TCRdb table keeps only in-frame clones and is missing some. The top ten clones hold approximately 2.1% of a sample with some 90,000 clones, approximately 80% of them seen once. V was pared by 5 bases and J by 6 bases, with 19 bases between. The CDR3 contains 15 residues. CDR1 and CDR2 from the germline V gene are MNHEY and SVGAGI. Sample: blood, taken after dendritic cell vaccination. This TCR came from a human donor with glioblastoma. The rearrangement joins TRBV6-5 to TRBJ1-2; D uncertain. DNA for the CDR3: TGTGCCAGCAGTCCACTCCGCGGGGATCGGGATGGCTACACCTTC. Its translation: CASSPLRGDRDGYTF.